This T cell receptor (beta chain) came from a study of CD8 T cells in ankylosing spondylitis. Study results and caveats: Apparently characteristic of ankylosing spondylitis blood was a TCR beta motif (about 8 highly homologous variants).

This clonotype has at least ten counts. Its antigen is currently unknown. The germline V gene has CDR1 MDHEN and CDR2 SYDVKM. The CDR3 loop spans 18 amino acids. The V segment lost 2 bases and the J segment 0 bases; nucleotides outside the gene matches: 12. One entry per CDR3 protein, called by TCRdb with MiXCR from the 5' RACE reads. Counted here are hundreds of thousands of distinct CDR3 sequences, around 8% occurring once; the ten biggest clones make up approximately 5%. The specimen sequenced was blood, either unsorted or a sorted T cell fraction (not recorded which). The gene calls are TRBV28 and TRBJ1-1; 7 nucleotides align to TRBD1. The receptor's source is a female donor with ankylosing spondylitis or in good health (not recorded which). The CDR3 is CASSLAGRTGQLNTEAFF. In DNA form, the CDR3 reads TGTGCCAGCAGTTTAGCGGGGCGAACGGGACAGTTGAACACTGAAGCTTTCTTT.